This T cell receptor (beta chain) comes out of a study of PD-1 blockade in classical Hodgkin lymphoma. In the study overall: Patients were administered nivolumab (3 mg/kg intravenously) every 2 weeks.

Repertoires were generated with immunoSEQ multiplex PCR, while TCRdb's copy carries only in-frame clones and drops some. The table includes 90,000 to 100,000 clones, 78% detected once. Overall study results and limits: Whatever underlies the repertoire differences (possibly disease activity or prior therapy) remains undefined. Patients starting nivolumab under 1 year after ASCT were excluded.

Comments on this clone: Its target is not known.

The CDR3 spans 13 residues. Deletions cut 1 base from V and 6 bases from J, with 9 bases between. Germline values: CDR1 SNHLY, CDR2 FYNNEI. The time point: cycle 4 day 1 (C4D1), after about 6 weeks of nivolumab. No patient escaped relapse after autologous stem cell transplantation, and brentuximab vedotin exposure varied. Classification of best responses gave complete response, partial response or progressive disease. The J gene is TRBJ1-1, the V gene TRBV2; no clear D gene. The receptor comes from a human donor with classical Hodgkin lymphoma. Sequenced material: peripheral blood mononuclear cells (PBMCs), taken before the fourth cycle of nivolumab. This CDR3 is CASSEEAGAEAFF. The CDR3 DNA follows: TGTGCCAGCAGTGAAGAGGCTGGGGCTGAAGCTTTCTTT.